This is a list of T cell receptor beta chains from one sample in a study of blood T cell repertoires in COVID-19. Sequencing was performed with immunoSEQ multiplex PCR; in TCRdb, only in-frame clones are kept and a portion is missing. The sample has about 140,000 clones; around 87% are singletons. Material: peripheral blood. The receptors come from a human donor in a cohort sampled during active COVID-19. Both conserved end residues are part of each CDR3. Each record gives: CDR3 length, clone size, V gene, J gene, CDR3 protein. The size entry is marked missing in some rows and otherwise reads once, few, many or a size class.

15,.,TRBV10-1,TRBJ1-1,CATTVGGRGKTEAFF
16,few,TRBV2,TRBJ1-2,CASSEAHQVRGYGYTF
13,once,TRBV5-4,TRBJ2-5,CASSPVGGETQYF
14,.,TRBV14,TRBJ2-1,CASRLAGVGNEQFF
15,.,TRBV28,TRBJ1-1,CATTSPRQGAREAFF
15,few,TRBV27,TRBJ2-1,CASSLGLAETNEQFF
17,.,TRBV1,TRBJ2-1,CTSSQVEEDGGENEQFF
13,.,TRBV2,TRBJ2-7,CASSPDRSYEQYF
11,.,TRBV28,TRBJ2-1,CASGRAVEQFF
15,.,TRBV4-1,TRBJ2-7,CASSQESGIRSEQYF
17,.,TRBV4-1,TRBJ2-7,CASSQDLTSGKYREQYF
15,.,TRBV2,TRBJ2-3,CASRGLAGRTDTQYF